The 8 T cell receptor beta chains below come from one sample, sequenced in a study of human T cells and chemical hapten exposure. Noted time point: patch test 2, 6 weeks after DPC sensitization. Treatment specified: therapeutic diphenylcyclopropenone sensitization with weekly scalp DPC. TCRdb redid the calling of the RACE reads with MiXCR, one entry per CDR3 protein. The table includes more than 70,000 distinct CDR3 sequences, more than 9% detected once. Material: whole blood, obtained in connection with sensitization to the hapten diphenylcyclopropenone (DPC). These receptors all come from a man aged 18-30 years with alopecia areata. Some clones in this sample may be carry-over from other donors' samples.

In this sample, this clonotype turned up many times. The chain combines TRBV6-5 with TRBJ2-5; 7 bases line up with TRBD1. Trimming took 6 bases from V and 5 from J; bases not matched to a gene: 0. Germline V gives CDR1 MNHEY, CDR2 SVGAGI. CDR3 length equals 11 residues. The chain's CDR3 is CASRQGETQYF. CDR3 DNA sequence: TGTGCCAGCAGACAGGGGGAGACCCAGTACTTC.

This clonotype was found many times. This chain connects TRBV3-1 to TRBJ1-1; D perhaps matches TRBD1 (5 bases). Germline V gene data show CDR1 as LGHDT and CDR2 as YNNKEL (reference sequence). The V and J ends lost 4 bases and 2 bases respectively, with 17 bases between them. This CDR3 spans 16 amino acids. In DNA, the CDR3 is TGTGCCAGCAGCCCCTCGGGGCTAAGTCTTAACACTGAAGCTTTCTTT. It encodes CASSPSGLSLNTEAFF.

In its sample, this clonotype was seen many times. The rearrangement uses TRBV7-9 and TRBJ1-2; no definite D call. CDR1 is SEHNR, CDR2 FQNEAQ, per germline (reference sequence). The CDR3 has 11 residues. Trimming took off 3 bases at V and 9 bases at J, with 8 bases between the two ends. CDR3 sequence reads: CASSLGDRYTF. CDR3 DNA sequence: TGTGCCAGCAGCTTGGGCGATCGCTACACCTTC.

Many counts were recorded for this clonotype. The rearrangement links TRBV20-1 to TRBJ2-1; D possibly matches TRBD1 or TRBD2 (5 bases each). The CDR3 is 16 residues long. V was clipped by 1 base and J by 4 bases, with 17 bases between them. CDR1 DFQATT and CDR2 SNEGSKA come from the germline V gene (reference sequence). CDR3 amino acids: CSARVRLGARYNEQFF. The CDR3 nucleotides read TGCAGTGCTAGAGTGCGACTCGGGGCGAGATACAATGAGCAGTTCTTC.

This clonotype was seen more than once but under ten times. Germline is not matched at one junction end, which may reflect a read error. The chain couples TRBV19 to TRBJ1-1, with D perhaps TRBD1 (5 bases). CDR3 length equals 15 residues. Germline assignment: CDR1 LNHDA and CDR2 SQIVND (reference sequence). CDR3 sequence reads: CASSNIRQPNTEAFF. CDR3 sequence (DNA): TGTGCCAGCAGTAATATCCGACAGCCGAACACTGAAGCTTTCTTT.

This clonotype has more than one count but fewer than ten. The chain combines TRBV5-4 with TRBJ2-2, with TRBD2 matching over 7 bases. Germline CDR1 SGHNT, CDR2 YYREEE (reference sequence). V was pared by 6 bases and J by 4 bases, with 12 bases of the junction left unmatched. The CDR3 totals 16 residues. CDR3 nucleotides: TGTGCCAGCACCCCGGGACTAACGGCCTCCACCGGGGAGCTGTTTTTT. It codes for CASTPGLTASTGELFF.

Details on this clonotype: The junction and the germline gene differ at one end; a read error may be behind it. This rearrangement joins TRBV27 to TRBJ2-2, with TRBD2 as a possible D gene (6 bases). The CDR3 consists of 13 residues. From germline, CDR1 is MNHEY and CDR2 SMNVEV (reference sequence). The CDR3 loop is CASSFLSPGGLFF. As DNA, the CDR3 is TGTGCCAGCAGTTTTCTATCCCCCGGGGGGCTGTTTTTT.

The rearrangement joins TRBV18 to TRBJ2-7; the D is unclear. This CDR3 spans 13 amino acids. V shed 2 bases and J shed 3 bases, with 8 bases lying between them. Per the germline V gene, CDR1 is KGHSH and CDR2 is LQKENI. The CDR3 spells CASSPNSDYEQYV. The CDR3 DNA is TGTGCCAGCTCACCAAACAGCGACTACGAGCAGTACGTC.